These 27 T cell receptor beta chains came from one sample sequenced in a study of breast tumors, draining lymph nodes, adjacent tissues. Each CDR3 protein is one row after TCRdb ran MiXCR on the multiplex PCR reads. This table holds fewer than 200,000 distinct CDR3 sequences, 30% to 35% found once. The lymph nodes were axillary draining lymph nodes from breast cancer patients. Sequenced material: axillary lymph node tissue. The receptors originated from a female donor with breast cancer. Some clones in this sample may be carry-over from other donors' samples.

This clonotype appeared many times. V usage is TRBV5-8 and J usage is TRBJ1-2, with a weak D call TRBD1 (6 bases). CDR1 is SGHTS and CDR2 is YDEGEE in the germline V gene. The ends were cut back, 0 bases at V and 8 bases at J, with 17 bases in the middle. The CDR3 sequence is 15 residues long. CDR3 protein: CASSLVEGGQKGYTF. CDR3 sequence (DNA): TGTGCCAGCAGCTTGGTAGAAGGGGGGCAGAAAGGCTACACCTTC.

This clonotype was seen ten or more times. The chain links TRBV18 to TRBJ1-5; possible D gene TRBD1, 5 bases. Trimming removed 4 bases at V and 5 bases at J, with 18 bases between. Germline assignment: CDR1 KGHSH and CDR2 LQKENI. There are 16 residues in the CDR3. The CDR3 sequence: CASSLPGTRIDQPQHF. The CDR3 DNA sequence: TGTGCCAGCTCACTTCCCGGGACGCGGATCGATCAGCCCCAGCATTTT.

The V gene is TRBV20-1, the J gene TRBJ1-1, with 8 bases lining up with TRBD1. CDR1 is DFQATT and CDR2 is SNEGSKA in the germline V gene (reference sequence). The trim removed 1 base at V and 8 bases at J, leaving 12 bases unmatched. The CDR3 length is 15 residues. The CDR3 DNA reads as TGCAGTGCTAGAGTTCCGGGACAGGAGGGTAGGGAAGCTTTCTTT. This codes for CSARVPGQEGREAFF.

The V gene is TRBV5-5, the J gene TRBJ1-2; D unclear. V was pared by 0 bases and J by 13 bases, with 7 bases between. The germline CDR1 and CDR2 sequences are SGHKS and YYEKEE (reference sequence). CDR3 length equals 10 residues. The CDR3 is CASSLVDATF. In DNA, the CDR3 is TGTGCCAGCAGCTTGGTTGACGCCACCTTC.

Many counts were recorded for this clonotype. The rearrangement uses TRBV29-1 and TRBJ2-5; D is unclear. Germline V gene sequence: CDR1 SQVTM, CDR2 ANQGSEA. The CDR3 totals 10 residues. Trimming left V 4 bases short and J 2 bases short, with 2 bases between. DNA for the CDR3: TGCAGCGTTGGGCAAGAGACCCAGTACTTC. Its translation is CSVGQETQYF.

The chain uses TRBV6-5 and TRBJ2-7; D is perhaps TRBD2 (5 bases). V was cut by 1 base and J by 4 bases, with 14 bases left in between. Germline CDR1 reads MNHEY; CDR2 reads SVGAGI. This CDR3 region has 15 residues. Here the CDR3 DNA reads TGTGCCAGCAGTTACTTGGCTAGCACATTTTACGAGCAGTACTTC. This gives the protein CASSYLASTFYEQYF.

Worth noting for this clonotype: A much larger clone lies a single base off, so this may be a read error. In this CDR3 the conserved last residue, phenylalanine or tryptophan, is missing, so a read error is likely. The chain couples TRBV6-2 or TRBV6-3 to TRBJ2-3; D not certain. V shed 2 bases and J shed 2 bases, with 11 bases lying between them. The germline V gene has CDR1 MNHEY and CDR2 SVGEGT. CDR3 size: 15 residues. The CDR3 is CASSYEVLTTDTQYS. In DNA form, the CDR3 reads TGTGCCAGCAGTTACGAGGTCCTCACCACAGATACGCAGTATTCT.

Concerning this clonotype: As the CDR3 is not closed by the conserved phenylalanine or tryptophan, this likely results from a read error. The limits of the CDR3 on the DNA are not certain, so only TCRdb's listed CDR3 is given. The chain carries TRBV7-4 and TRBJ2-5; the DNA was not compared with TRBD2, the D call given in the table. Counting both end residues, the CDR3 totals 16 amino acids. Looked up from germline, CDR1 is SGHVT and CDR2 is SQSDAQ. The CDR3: CASSLEASGVGKRPST.

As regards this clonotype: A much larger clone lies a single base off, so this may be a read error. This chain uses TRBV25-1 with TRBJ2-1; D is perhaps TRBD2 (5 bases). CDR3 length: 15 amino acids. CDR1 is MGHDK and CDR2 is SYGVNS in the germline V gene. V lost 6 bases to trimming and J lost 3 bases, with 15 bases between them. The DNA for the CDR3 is TGTGCCAGCAGCGGCGAAGGGAGTAGCTACAATGAGCAGTTCTTC. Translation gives CASSGEGSSYNEQFF.

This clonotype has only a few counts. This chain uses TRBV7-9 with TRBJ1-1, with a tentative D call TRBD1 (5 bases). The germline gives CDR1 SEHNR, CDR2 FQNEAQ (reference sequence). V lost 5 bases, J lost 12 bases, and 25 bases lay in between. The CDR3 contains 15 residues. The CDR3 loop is CASSPRDERLAVSFF. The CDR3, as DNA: TGTGCCAGCAGCCCGAGGGACGAGAGATTGGCTGTATCTTTCTTT. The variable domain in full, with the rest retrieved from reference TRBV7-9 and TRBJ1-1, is DTGVSQNPRHKITKRGQNVTFRCDPISEHNRLYWYRQTLGQGPEFLTYFQNEAQLEKSRLLSDRFSAERPKGSFSTLEIQRTEQGDSAMYLCASSPRDERLAVSFFGQGTRLTVV.

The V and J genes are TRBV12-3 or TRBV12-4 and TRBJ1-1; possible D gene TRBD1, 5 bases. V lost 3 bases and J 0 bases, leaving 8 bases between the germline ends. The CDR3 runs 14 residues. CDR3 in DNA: TGTGCCAGCAGTTTGGGGGGTATGAACACTGAAGCTTTCTTT. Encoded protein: CASSLGGMNTEAFF.

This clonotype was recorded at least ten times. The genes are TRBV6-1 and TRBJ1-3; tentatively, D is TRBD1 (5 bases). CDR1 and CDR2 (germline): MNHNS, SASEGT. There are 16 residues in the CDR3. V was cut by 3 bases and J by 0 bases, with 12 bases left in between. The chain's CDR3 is CASSDRGGTSGNTIYF. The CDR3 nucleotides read TGTGCCAGCAGTGATAGAGGAGGGACCTCTGGAAACACCATATATTTT.

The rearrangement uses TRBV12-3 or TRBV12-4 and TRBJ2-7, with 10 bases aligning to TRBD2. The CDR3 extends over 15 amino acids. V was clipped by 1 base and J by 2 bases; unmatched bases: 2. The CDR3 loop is CASSLGSGGAYEQYF. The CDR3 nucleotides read TGTGCCAGCAGTTTAGGGAGCGGGGGGGCCTACGAGCAGTACTTC.

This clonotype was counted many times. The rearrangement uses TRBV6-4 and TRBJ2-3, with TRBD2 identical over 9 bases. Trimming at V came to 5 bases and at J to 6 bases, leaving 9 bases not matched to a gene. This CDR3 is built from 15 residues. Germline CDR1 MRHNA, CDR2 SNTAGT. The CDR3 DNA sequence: TGTGCCAGCAGTCCAGCGGGGGGCGGGTCGGATACGCAGTATTTT. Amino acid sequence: CASSPAGGGSDTQYF.

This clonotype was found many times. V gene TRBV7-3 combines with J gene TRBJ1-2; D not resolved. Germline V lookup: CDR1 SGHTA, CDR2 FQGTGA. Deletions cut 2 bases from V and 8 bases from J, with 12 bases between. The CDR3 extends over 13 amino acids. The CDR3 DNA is TGTGCCAGCAGCTTACCGGCAGGAGCGGGCTACACCTTC. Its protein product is CASSLPAGAGYTF.

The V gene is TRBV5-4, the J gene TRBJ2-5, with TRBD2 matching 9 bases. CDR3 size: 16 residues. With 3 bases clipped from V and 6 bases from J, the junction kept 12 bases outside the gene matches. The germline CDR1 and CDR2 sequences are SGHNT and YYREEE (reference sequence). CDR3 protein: CASSWGRISGGKTQYF. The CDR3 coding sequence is TGTGCCAGCAGCTGGGGCCGAATCAGCGGGGGGAAGACCCAGTACTTC.

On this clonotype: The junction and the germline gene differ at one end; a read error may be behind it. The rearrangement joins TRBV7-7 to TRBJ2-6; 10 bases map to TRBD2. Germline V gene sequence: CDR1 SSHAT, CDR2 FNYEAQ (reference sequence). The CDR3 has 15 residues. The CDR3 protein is CASSSGLAGANVLTF. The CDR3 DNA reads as TGTGCTAGCAGCTCGGGACTAGCGGGGGCCAACGTCCTGACTTTC.

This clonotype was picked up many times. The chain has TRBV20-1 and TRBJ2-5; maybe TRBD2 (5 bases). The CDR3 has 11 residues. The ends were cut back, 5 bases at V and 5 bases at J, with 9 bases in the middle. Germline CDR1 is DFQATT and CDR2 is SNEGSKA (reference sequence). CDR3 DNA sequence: TGCAGTGCTCCGGAGGAGGAGACCCAGTACTTC. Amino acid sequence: CSAPEEETQYF.

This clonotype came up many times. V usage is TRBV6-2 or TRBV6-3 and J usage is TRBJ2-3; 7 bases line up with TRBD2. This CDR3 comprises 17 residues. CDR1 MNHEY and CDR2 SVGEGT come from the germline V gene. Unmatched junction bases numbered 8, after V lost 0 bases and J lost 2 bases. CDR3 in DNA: TGTGCCAGCAGTTACTCGCATGGCGGGGGAATCACAGATACGCAGTATTTT. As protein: CASSYSHGGGITDTQYF.

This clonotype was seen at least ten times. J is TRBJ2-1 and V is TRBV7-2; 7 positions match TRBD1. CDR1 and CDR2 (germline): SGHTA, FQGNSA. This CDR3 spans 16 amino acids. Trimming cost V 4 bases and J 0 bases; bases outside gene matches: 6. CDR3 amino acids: CASSSTTGLSYNEQFF. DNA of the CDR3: TGTGCCAGCAGCTCCACGACAGGGCTCTCCTACAATGAGCAGTTCTTC.

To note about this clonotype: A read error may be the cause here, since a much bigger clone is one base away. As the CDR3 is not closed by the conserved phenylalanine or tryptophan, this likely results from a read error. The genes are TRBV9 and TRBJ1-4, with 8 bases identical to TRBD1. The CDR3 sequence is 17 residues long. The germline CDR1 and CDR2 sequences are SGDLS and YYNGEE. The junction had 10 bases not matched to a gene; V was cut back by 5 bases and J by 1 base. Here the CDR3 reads CASSPRTGPRTNEKLFS. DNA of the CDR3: TGTGCCAGCAGTCCGCGGACAGGGCCCCGAACTAATGAAAAACTGTTTTCT.

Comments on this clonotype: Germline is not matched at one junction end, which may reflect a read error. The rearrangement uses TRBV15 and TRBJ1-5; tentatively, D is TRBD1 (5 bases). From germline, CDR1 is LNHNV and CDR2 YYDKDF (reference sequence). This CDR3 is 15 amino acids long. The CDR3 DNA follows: TGTGCCACCAGCAGCTGCCTAGGTGGGGGTCAGCCCAAGCATTTT. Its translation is CATSSCLGGGQPKHF.

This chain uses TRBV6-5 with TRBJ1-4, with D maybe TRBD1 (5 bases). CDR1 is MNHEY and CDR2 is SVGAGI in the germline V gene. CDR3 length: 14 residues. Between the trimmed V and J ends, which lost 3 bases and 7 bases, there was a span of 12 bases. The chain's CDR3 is CASSYRGTPEKLFF. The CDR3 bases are TGTGCCAGCAGTTATAGAGGGACCCCTGAAAAACTGTTTTTT.

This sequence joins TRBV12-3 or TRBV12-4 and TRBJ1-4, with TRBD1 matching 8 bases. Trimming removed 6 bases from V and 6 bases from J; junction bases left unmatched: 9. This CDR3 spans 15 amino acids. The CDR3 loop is CASRNSDRGDEKLFF. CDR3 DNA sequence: TGTGCCAGCAGAAACAGCGACAGGGGTGATGAAAAACTGTTTTTT.

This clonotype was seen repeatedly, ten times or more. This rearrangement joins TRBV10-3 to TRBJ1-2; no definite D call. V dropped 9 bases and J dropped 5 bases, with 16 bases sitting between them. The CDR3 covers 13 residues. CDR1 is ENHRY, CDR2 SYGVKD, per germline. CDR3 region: CAIAGDGFYGYTF. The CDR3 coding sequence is TGTGCCATAGCCGGTGACGGGTTTTATGGCTACACCTTC.

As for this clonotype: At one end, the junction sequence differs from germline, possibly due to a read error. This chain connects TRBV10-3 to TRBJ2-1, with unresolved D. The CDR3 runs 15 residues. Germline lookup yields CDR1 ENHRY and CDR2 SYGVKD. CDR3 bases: TGTGCCATCAGTGACGACTCCAGCTCCTACAGTGAGCAGTTCTTC. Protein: CAISDDSSSYSEQFF.

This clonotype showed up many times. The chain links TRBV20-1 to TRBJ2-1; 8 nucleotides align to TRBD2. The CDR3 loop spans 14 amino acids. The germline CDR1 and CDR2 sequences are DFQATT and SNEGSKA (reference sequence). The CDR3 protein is CRAARGGMADEQFF. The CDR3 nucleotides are TGCAGGGCGGCCCGGGGGGGCATGGCCGATGAGCAGTTCTTC.